This TCR beta chain originates from a study of spatial heterogeneity in lung cancer. Across the study: Sequences of the beta chain were consistently detected in greater numbers than alpha-chain sequences.

Trimming at V came to 6 bases and at J to 7 bases, leaving 11 bases not matched to a gene. Germline CDR1 is SGHTA and CDR2 is FQGNSA. CDR3 length: 15 residues. TCRdb reanalysed the 5' RACE reads using MiXCR and keeps one entry per CDR3 protein. The data hold about 13,000 distinct CDR3 sequences, with 6% to 8.5% observed a single time. Study conclusions and caveats: In tumor T cells, estimated coverage reached around 7% for alpha chains and about 14% for beta chains. Expanded intratumoral alpha and beta TCR counts tracked tumor mutation counts.

Time point indicated: sample taken at primary tumor resection. Donation came from approximately 69 patients with untreated early-stage non-small cell lung cancer. The sequenced material consisted of unsorted whole RNA from tumor, nontumor lung or frozen PBMC. By share of the sample, this clonotype is medium-sized (0.01 to 0.1%). Its specificity is unknown. This TCR was sampled from a female donor with early-stage non-small cell lung cancer. The sequencing used lung tumor tissue, collected at surgery. The V gene is TRBV7-2, the J gene TRBJ1-4, with 7 bases aligning to TRBD1. CDR3 bases: TGTGCCAGCAGTCCCTGGTCAGGGGGTGGTGAAAAACTGTTTTTT. The encoded protein is CASSPWSGGGEKLFF.